This TCR beta chain is from a study of blood T cell repertoires in COVID-19. At the level of the study: Researchers got acute and convalescent COVID-19 samples from the United States, Italy and Spain. T cells, B-cell-depleted T cells, or PBMCs supplied cDNA or gDNA.

CDR3 size: 13 residues. CDR1 and CDR2 (germline): SNHLY, FYNNEI. The trim removed 7 bases at V and 2 bases at J, leaving 4 bases unmatched. Authors' processing steps: Reference gene primers were amplified, and this amplification served to estimate nucleated cell counts. Produced via immunoSEQ multiplex PCR; TCRdb's table is partial and in-frame only. D and trimming were read from the DNA, whereas the V and J calls and clone size are those reported in that table. Of roughly 52,000 clones in the sample, 80% to 90% were seen once. Sample: peripheral blood. The V gene is TRBV2, the J gene TRBJ1-2; 7 nucleotides line up with TRBD1. The TCR sequence derives from a man in his fifties with acute or convalescent COVID-19. The CDR3 is CASNNRGNYGYTF. CDR3 coding DNA: TGTGCCAGCAACAACAGGGGAAACTATGGCTACACCTTC.